The sequence of this T cell receptor (beta chain) was determined in a study of response to subunit inactivated influenza vaccine. General study points: T cells newly recruited by each seasonal influenza vaccination are few, the authors suggested.

This clonotype was picked up many times. What it recognizes is unknown. TCRdb ran MiXCR on the RT-PCR reads and lists one entry per CDR3 protein. This sample has over 750,000 distinct CDR3 sequences, with 21% found just once. The CDR3 has 16 residues. V was shortened by 4 bases and J by 0 bases, with 16 bases between the two germline ends. CDR1 is SGHRS, CDR2 YFSETQ, per germline. Sequenced here: PBMCs from blood, sampled 4 to 6 days after vaccination. The receptor was derived from a man in his fifties or sixties who received an inactivated influenza vaccine. The chain recombines TRBV5-1 with TRBJ1-2; possibly TRBD1 for D (5 bases). CDR3 amino acids: CASSPGWGVANYGYTF. CDR3 coding DNA: TGCGCCAGCAGCCCAGGATGGGGGGTAGCTAACTATGGCTACACCTTC.